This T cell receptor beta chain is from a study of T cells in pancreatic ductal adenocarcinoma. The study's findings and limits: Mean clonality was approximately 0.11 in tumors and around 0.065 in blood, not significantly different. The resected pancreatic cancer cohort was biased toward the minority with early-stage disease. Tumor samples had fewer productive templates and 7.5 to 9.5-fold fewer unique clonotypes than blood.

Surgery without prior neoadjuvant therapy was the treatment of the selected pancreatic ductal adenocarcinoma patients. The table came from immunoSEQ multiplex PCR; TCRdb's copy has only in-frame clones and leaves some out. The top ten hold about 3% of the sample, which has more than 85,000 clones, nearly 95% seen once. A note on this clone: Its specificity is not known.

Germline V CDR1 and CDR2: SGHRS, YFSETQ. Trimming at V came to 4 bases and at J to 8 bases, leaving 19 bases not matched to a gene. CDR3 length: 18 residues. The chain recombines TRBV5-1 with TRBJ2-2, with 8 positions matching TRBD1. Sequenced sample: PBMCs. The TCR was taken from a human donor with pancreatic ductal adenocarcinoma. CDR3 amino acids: CASSLSPDRGSDLGELFF. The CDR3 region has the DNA TGCGCCAGCAGCCTATCTCCCGACAGGGGAAGCGATTTGGGGGAGCTGTTTTTT.